The next 16 T cell receptor beta chains were all read from a single sample in a study of T cells in Graves' hyperthyroidism and ophthalmopathy (dated by TCRdb to between 2019 and 2020). The library relied on multiplex PCR. Sequencing was performed on an Illumina HiSeq 2000. TCR beta CDR3 regions were amplified from RNA transcripts. For the first round of RT-PCR on the TCR CDR3, the HTBI primer set was used together with the Qiagen OneStep RT-PCR kit. TCRdb's own reprocessing of the public reads used fastp at Q25 and MiXCR and kept productive beta chains. Each CDR3 protein appears once, grouped with its most common genes and DNA. The sample table lists hundreds of thousands of distinct CDR3 sequences, under 15% of them with a count of one. The top ten hold 30% to 35% of the sample. Sequences were obtained from blood. These receptor sequences come from a woman in her twenties or thirties with Graves' hyperthyroidism.

This clonotype was counted a single time. The chain has TRBV24-1 and TRBJ2-6; 8 nucleotides match TRBD1. The CDR3 consists of 13 residues. The germline V gene encodes CDR1 KGHDR and CDR2 SFDVKD. The J segment lost 4 bases and the V segment lost 9 bases, leaving 1 base of the junction unmatched. In DNA form, the CDR3 reads TGTGCCACCCAGGGGGCCGGGGCCAACGTCCTGACTTTC. This sequence encodes CATQGAGANVLTF.

The V gene is TRBV19, the J gene TRBJ1-2; no clear D. The V and J ends lost 9 bases and 9 bases respectively, with 20 bases between them. Germline CDR1 and CDR2: LNHDA and SQIVND (reference sequence). The CDR3 is made up of 13 amino acids. The CDR3 region is CASSTETSHRYTF. DNA of the CDR3: TGTGCCAGCTCGACGGAGACGTCTCACCGCTACACCTTC.

This clonotype was recorded a few times. The chain combines TRBV7-3 with TRBJ2-3; tentatively, D is TRBD1 (5 bases). The CDR3 has 13 amino acids. Trimming pared 5 bases from V and 8 bases from J, leaving 14 bases between. The germline gives CDR1 SGHTA, CDR2 FQGTGA. The CDR3 DNA is TGTGCCAGCAGCGCGGACACCCGGGCTACGCAGTATTTT. This sequence encodes CASSADTRATQYF.

The CDR3 sequence: CASNGEGYRRGETQYF. CDR3 in DNA: TGCGCCAGCAACGGAGAGGGCTACAGAAGGGGAGAGACCCAGTACTTC. The genes are TRBV5-1 and TRBJ2-5; D is possibly TRBD1 or TRBD2 (5 bases each). Germline CDR1 is SGHRS and CDR2 is YFSETQ. The CDR3 has 16 amino acids. The V end was cut by 6 bases, the J end by 4 bases, with 22 bases between.

This clonotype appeared a few times. The chain joins TRBV5-6 to TRBJ2-3; no reliable D call. Trimming left V 4 bases short and J 4 bases short, with 10 bases between. CDR1 is SGHDT, CDR2 YYEEEE, per germline. The length of the CDR3 is 13 residues. CDR3 DNA sequence: TGTGCCAGCAGCCCACGGGTGGCAGATACGCAGTATTTT. Its translation is CASSPRVADTQYF.

The table lists this clonotype with many counts. The chain combines TRBV20-1 with TRBJ2-3; 10 bases line up with TRBD2. The CDR3 totals 17 residues. V was pared by 2 bases and J by 1 base, with 9 bases of the junction left unmatched. The V gene's germline CDR1 is DFQATT and CDR2 SNEGSKA (reference sequence). The CDR3 sequence: CSARSSGRATGTDTQYF. The CDR3 DNA is TGCAGTGCTAGATCGAGCGGGAGGGCGACGGGCACAGATACGCAGTATTTT.

CDR3 coding DNA: TGTGCCAGCAGCTTAGGTGGGGCTTATCAGCCCCAGCATTTT. Amino acids: CASSLGGAYQPQHF. The chain is built from TRBV11-2 and TRBJ1-5; weak D call: TRBD1 (5 bases). From germline, CDR1 is SGHAT and CDR2 FQNNGV. V lost 1 base and J lost 5, with 9 bases in between. The CDR3 runs 14 residues.

This clonotype was observed at least ten times. J is TRBJ2-1 and V is TRBV10-3; D possibly corresponds to TRBD2 (5 bases). The V gene's germline CDR1 is ENHRY and CDR2 SYGVKD. Trimming stripped 10 bases from V and 0 bases from J, with 13 bases between. This CDR3 contains 14 residues. The CDR3 DNA reads as TGTGCCAGCAATGAGCGGAGCTCCTACAATGAGCAGTTCTTC. Protein sequence: CASNERSSYNEQFF.

This clonotype has ten or more counts. The chain links TRBV18 to TRBJ2-1; 10 bases fit TRBD2. V gave up 4 bases and J gave up 6 bases; unmatched junction bases: 6. In germline, CDR1 is KGHSH, CDR2 LQKENI. The CDR3 is made up of 15 amino acids. In nucleotides, the CDR3 is TGTGCCAGCTCACTGCCGGGACTAGCGTCCAATGAGCAGTTCTTC. As protein: CASSLPGLASNEQFF.

V usage is TRBV9 and J usage is TRBJ2-2, with D unresolved. V lost 0 bases and J lost 5, with 5 bases in between. This CDR3 has 13 amino acids. From germline, CDR1 is SGDLS and CDR2 YYNGEE. CDR3 bases: TGTGCCAGCAGCGTAGCGTGGACCGGGGAGCTGTTTTTT. It is translated as CASSVAWTGELFF.

This clonotype came up many times. The chain has TRBV28 and TRBJ2-2; D call uncertain. The CDR3 runs to 17 residues. Trimming removed 3 bases at V and 0 bases at J, with 14 bases between. Germline values: CDR1 MDHEN, CDR2 SYDVKM. The CDR3 region has the DNA TGTGCCAGCAGTTTCCGGCAGCCTTATTCGAACACCGGGGAGCTGTTTTTT. Amino acids: CASSFRQPYSNTGELFF.

This clonotype was seen repeatedly, ten times or more. The J gene is TRBJ2-2, the V gene TRBV28; 7 nucleotides agree with TRBD2. J was trimmed by 1 base and V by 5 bases; bases with no gene match: 7. The CDR3 extends over 16 amino acids. Germline CDR1 MDHEN, CDR2 SYDVKM. DNA for the CDR3: TGTGCCAGCAGTCCCGGACTAGTTATGAACACCGGGGAGCTGTTTTTT. Its translation: CASSPGLVMNTGELFF.

V usage is TRBV6-1 and J usage is TRBJ1-2, with 9 bases matching TRBD1. The V segment lost 6 bases and the J segment 8 bases; nucleotides outside the gene matches: 7. The CDR3 sequence is 13 residues long. Germline V gene data show CDR1 as MNHNS and CDR2 as SASEGT. CDR3 in DNA: TGTGCCAGCAGAACAGGGGGCGCCGGCGGCTACACCTTC. Translating it yields CASRTGGAGGYTF.

This clonotype was found many times. The V call is TRBV10-3, the J call TRBJ2-1; no clear D. Trimming removed 7 bases at V and 2 bases at J, with 15 bases between. CDR1 is ENHRY, CDR2 SYGVKD, per germline. The CDR3 is 15 amino acids. CDR3 residues: CAITAGSDPYNEQFF. In DNA form, the CDR3 reads TGTGCCATCACCGCTGGTTCTGATCCCTACAATGAGCAGTTCTTC.

This clonotype was seen ten or more times. V and J are TRBV3-1 and TRBJ1-4; no reliable D call. Germline CDR1 LGHDT, CDR2 YNNKEL (reference sequence). V lost 0 bases to trimming and J lost 7 bases, with 18 bases between them. This CDR3 is 17 amino acids long. The CDR3 loop is CASSQDSVASTGEKLFF. CDR3 DNA: TGTGCCAGCAGCCAAGATTCTGTAGCCTCTACCGGTGAAAAACTGTTTTTT.

This chain uses TRBV19 with TRBJ1-4, with D possibly TRBD1 on 5 matching bases. CDR1 and CDR2 from the germline V gene are LNHDA and SQIVND (reference sequence). This CDR3 has 16 residues. V lost 3 bases, J lost 2 bases, and 13 bases lay in between. CDR3 sequence (DNA): TGTGCCAGTAGTATTGGCTGGGGGGAGACTAATGAAAAACTGTTTTTT. Residues: CASSIGWGETNEKLFF.